This TCR beta chain was recovered during a study of CD8 T cells in ankylosing spondylitis. Findings and limits, study-wide: Past research had described some motif variants in reactive arthritis synovial fluid and blood. Disease-linked clones were found to be CD8+ and relatively rare in peripheral blood.

The germline V and J ends were trimmed by 7 bases and 1 base, with 10 bases remaining between them. The CDR3 has 13 amino acids. Germline-derived CDR1 and CDR2 are MGHDK and SYGVNS. Molecular-barcoded quantitative 5'-RACE produced these TCR beta libraries. TCRdb re-called the 5' RACE reads through MiXCR, storing one row per CDR3 protein. This table holds some 30,000 distinct CDR3 sequences, roughly 29% found once. This clonotype has only a few counts. Antigen specificity is unknown. This clonotype was obtained from a male donor with ankylosing spondylitis. The rearrangement joins TRBV25-1 to TRBJ2-5; D not certain. Input material: synovial fluid, either unsorted or a sorted T cell fraction (not recorded which). For the CDR3, the DNA is TGTGCCAGCAATTTCGGCGGCCAAGAGACCCAGTACTTC. Residues: CASNFGGQETQYF.